This T cell receptor (beta chain) derives from a study of T cell changes during pregnancy in multiple sclerosis. The assay was immunoSEQ multiplex PCR, and TCRdb's table has in-frame clones only and misses some. The data contain tens of thousands of clones, roughly 90% of them singletons. This CDR3 has 16 amino acids. The source is a female donor in good health, enrolled as a control in a pregnancy study. The material was peripheral blood, obtained in the first trimester of pregnancy. The genes are TRBV21-1 and TRBJ1-1; the D call in the table, TRBD1, was not verified against the DNA. TRBV21-1 is deemed a pseudogene. The chain's CDR3 is CAFDSGQLQPNTEAFF. The CDR3 coding sequence is TGTGCCTTTGACTCAGGACAGCTACAGCCCAACACTGAAGCTTTCTTT.